A selection of T cell receptor beta chains follows, all from one sample in a study of T cell responses to AZD1222 COVID-19 vaccine. The repertoire was sequenced with immunoSEQ multiplex PCR; TCRdb's copy has only in-frame clones and lacks some. The sample yields 110,000 to 150,000 clones, more than 90% seen once. The material was peripheral blood, obtained on day 0 of AZD1222 vaccination. These receptors all stem from an adult in good health. The CDR3 runs from the conserved cysteine through the conserved F or W. The D gene is left open where the match is weak. The size field is filled for only some rows; it gives once, few, many or a size class.

V	J	size	D	CDR3	DNA
TRBV29-1	TRBJ1-2	NA	TRBD1	CSVLNRGGTYGYTF	TGCAGCGTTCTTAACAGGGGCGGCACCTATGGCTACACCTTC
TRBV5-1	TRBJ2-7	NA	TRBD1	CASSLRTGVSYEQYF	TGCGCCAGCAGCCTCCGGACAGGGGTCTCCTACGAGCAGTACTTC
TRBV7-2	TRBJ1-4	NA	TRBD1	CASSLTGDGRLFF	TGTGCCAGCAGCCTGACAGGGGATGGGAGGCTGTTTTTT
TRBV5-5	TRBJ1-5	NA	NA	CASSLEQASNQPQHF	TGTGCCAGCAGCTTGGAACAGGCGAGCAATCAGCCCCAGCATTTT
TRBV18	TRBJ1-1	NA	TRBD1	CASSMGQPNTEAFF	TGTGCCAGCTCCATGGGACAGCCGAACACTGAAGCTTTCTTT
TRBV9	TRBJ1-2	NA	TRBD1	CASSVPPGTGEDYGYTF	TGTGCCAGCAGCGTCCCTCCCGGGACAGGGGAGGACTATGGCTACACCTTC
TRBV28	TRBJ2-4	NA	NA	CASSLSWTALAKNIQYF	TGTGCCAGCAGTTTAAGCTGGACAGCTCTAGCCAAAAACATTCAGTACTTC
TRBV2	TRBJ1-1	NA	NA	CASSDGQGWLGAFF	TGTGCCAGCAGTGATGGGCAGGGATGGCTAGGGGCTTTCTTT
TRBV7-9	TRBJ2-3	NA	NA	CASSSQVGRTDTQYF	TGTGCCAGCAGCTCTCAAGTCGGGAGAACAGATACGCAGTATTTT
TRBV28	TRBJ1-2	NA	TRBD1	CASRGTGARYGYTF	TGTGCCAGCAGGGGGACAGGGGCTCGGTATGGCTACACCTTC
TRBV19	TRBJ1-5	NA	NA	CASSVEGEGNQPQHF	TGTGCCAGTAGCGTGGAAGGGGAGGGCAATCAGCCCCAGCATTTT
TRBV5-3	TRBJ2-5	NA	NA	CAMGEAVEETQYF	TGTGCCATGGGGGAAGCGGTCGAAGAGACCCAGTACTTC
TRBV2	TRBJ2-2	NA	TRBD2	CASTQRESVGELFF	TGTGCCAGCACCCAGCGGGAGAGTGTCGGGGAGCTGTTTTTT
TRBV19	TRBJ2-3	NA	NA	CASSPWDHHVDTQYF	TGTGCCAGTAGTCCCTGGGACCACCACGTGGATACGCAGTATTTT
TRBV10-3	TRBJ2-1	NA	NA	CAISERVGEVGYNEQFF	TGTGCCATCAGTGAGAGGGTCGGGGAGGTGGGCTACAATGAGCAGTTCTTC
TRBV2	TRBJ2-2	NA	TRBD1	CASSFFGQGAGELFF	TGTGCCAGCAGTTTTTTCGGACAGGGGGCCGGGGAGCTGTTTTTT
TRBV24-1	TRBJ1-4	NA	NA	CATSVGRSNEKLFF	TGTGCCACCAGTGTAGGCAGGTCTAATGAAAAACTGTTTTTT
TRBV18	TRBJ2-5	few	NA	CASSPSWRKTEETQYF	TGTGCCAGCTCACCTTCTTGGCGGAAAACTGAAGAGACCCAGTACTTC
TRBV5-6	TRBJ2-5	NA	NA	CASSLAVNGETQYF	TGTGCCAGCAGCTTGGCCGTAAACGGGGAGACCCAGTACTTC
TRBV7-9	TRBJ2-3	NA	TRBD2	CASTTRSGGTRNGPDTQYF	TGTGCCAGCACCACCCGCTCGGGGGGGACTAGAAATGGCCCAGATACGCAGTATTTT
TRBV3-1/TRBV3-2	TRBJ2-3	once	TRBD2	CASSQAPGGGITDTQYF	TGTGCCAGCAGCCAGGCACCTGGGGGGGGGATCACAGATACGCAGTATTTT
TRBV30	TRBJ2-7	NA	TRBD1	CAWSVKGASYEQYF	TGTGCCTGGAGTGTAAAGGGGGCGAGCTACGAGCAGTACTTC
TRBV24-1	TRBJ1-5	NA	TRBD1	CATSPASLSGGQPQHF	TGTGCCACCAGTCCCGCCAGCCTCTCAGGGGGGCAGCCCCAGCATTTT
TRBV5-1	TRBJ1-2	NA	NA	CASSLDGEGRHYGYTF	TGCGCCAGCAGCTTAGATGGAGAGGGTCGGCACTATGGCTACACCTTC